This entry concerns a single TCR beta chain. The antigen remains undetermined. The source of the sample is a study of cytomegalovirus exposure and HLA in healthy donors. About the study: Genotyping of nearly 400 donors showed that over 80% belonged to the Caucasian-associated ancestry cluster. Findings and caveats of the study: In a later analysis, donors in an Asian-associated ancestry cluster reportedly had fewer N-insertions in productive TCRs than the cohort mean.

V was clipped by 1 base and J by 4 bases, with 13 bases between them. This CDR3 spans 15 amino acids. From germline, CDR1 is SGHTA and CDR2 FQGNSA. All donors participated as healthy donors of bone marrow. Nominal health characterized the donors when sampled, though unrecorded immune exposures were likely. Primers for the PCR totalled 60 Vbeta and 13 Jbeta. The repertoire was sequenced with immunoSEQ multiplex PCR; TCRdb's copy has only in-frame clones and lacks some. The data hold roughly 100,000 clones, with 82% observed a single time. The V call is TRBV7-2, the J call TRBJ1-2; a weak D match, TRBD1 (5 bases). The specimen sequenced was PBMCs. This TCR was sampled from a man over 45 in good health and CMV-seronegative. This CDR3 is CASSLVTGVGYGYTF. Written as DNA, the CDR3 is TGTGCCAGCAGCTTAGTCACGGGGGTTGGCTATGGCTACACCTTC.